The rows below give T cell receptor beta chains drawn from one sample of a study of blood T cell repertoires in COVID-19. Measured with immunoSEQ multiplex PCR; TCRdb has only the in-frame clones, and not every one. The table lists under 100,000 clones, roughly 92% of them singletons. What was sequenced was peripheral blood. Every receptor here comes from a woman in her fifties or sixties with active COVID-19. The CDR3 runs from the conserved cysteine through the conserved F or W. A D gene is named only where the DNA matches it firmly. Clone size is stated in some rows and not others, as once, few, many or a class when expanded.

v_gene: TRBV7-3
j_gene: TRBJ2-3
d_gene: TRBD2
abundance: NA
len: 17
CDR3aa: CASSLILAGPGSDTQYF
CDR3nt: TGTGCCAGCAGCTTAATCCTAGCGGGCCCCGGGTCAGATACGCAGTATTTT

v_gene: TRBV19
j_gene: TRBJ2-3
d_gene: TRBD1
abundance: NA
len: 16
CDR3aa: CASSIVRTGGQGTQYF
CDR3nt: TGTGCCAGTAGTATAGTAAGGACAGGGGGACAGGGGACGCAGTATTTT

v_gene: TRBV2
j_gene: TRBJ1-2
d_gene: NA
abundance: NA
len: 14
CDR3aa: CASRYRDLNYGYTF
CDR3nt: TGTGCCAGCAGATACAGGGATCTTAACTATGGCTACACCTTC

v_gene: TRBV6-1
j_gene: TRBJ2-5
d_gene: NA
abundance: NA
len: 15
CDR3aa: CASSETPGSGETQYF
CDR3nt: TGTGCCAGCAGTGAAACCCCGGGATCCGGAGAGACCCAGTACTTC

v_gene: TRBV28
j_gene: TRBJ1-1
d_gene: NA
abundance: NA
len: 14
CDR3aa: CASSLWQMNTEAFF
CDR3nt: TGTGCCAGCAGTTTATGGCAGATGAACACTGAAGCTTTCTTT

v_gene: TRBV24-1
j_gene: TRBJ1-2
d_gene: NA
abundance: NA
len: 15
CDR3aa: CATSASDRPYYGYTF
CDR3nt: TGTGCCACCAGTGCCTCGGACAGACCTTACTATGGCTACACCTTC

v_gene: TRBV5-4
j_gene: TRBJ2-2
d_gene: TRBD2
abundance: once
len: 16
CDR3aa: CASSSLAGANTGELFF
CDR3nt: TGTGCCAGCAGCTCCCTAGCGGGGGCCAACACCGGGGAGCTGTTTTTT

v_gene: TRBV19
j_gene: TRBJ1-5
d_gene: NA
abundance: few
len: 15
CDR3aa: CASSIGVYSNQPQHF
CDR3nt: TGTGCCAGTAGTATCGGAGTATATAGCAATCAGCCCCAGCATTTT

v_gene: TRBV5-6
j_gene: TRBJ1-2
d_gene: NA
abundance: NA
len: 14
CDR3aa: CASSFTGSGDGYTF
CDR3nt: TGTGCCAGCAGCTTTACAGGGTCAGGAGATGGCTACACCTTC

v_gene: TRBV19
j_gene: TRBJ2-5
d_gene: NA
abundance: once
len: 14
CDR3aa: CASSMTQGSQTQYF
CDR3nt: TGTGCCAGTAGTATGACCCAGGGTAGTCAGACCCAGTACTTC

v_gene: TRBV29-1
j_gene: TRBJ2-1
d_gene: TRBD2
abundance: NA
len: 13
CDR3aa: CSVEGSGFKEQFF
CDR3nt: TGCAGCGTTGAGGGTAGCGGGTTCAAGGAGCAGTTCTTC

v_gene: TRBV28
j_gene: TRBJ1-2
d_gene: TRBD1
abundance: NA
len: 15
CDR3aa: CASSWGTGINYGYTF
CDR3nt: TGTGCCAGCAGTTGGGGGACAGGGATTAACTATGGCTACACCTTC

v_gene: TRBV18
j_gene: TRBJ2-1
d_gene: TRBD2
abundance: NA
len: 18
CDR3aa: CASSPRSDSGSSYNEQFF
CDR3nt: TGTGCCAGCTCACCAAGGAGTGACAGCGGGAGCTCCTACAATGAGCAGTTCTTC

v_gene: TRBV18
j_gene: TRBJ2-7
d_gene: NA
abundance: NA
len: 14
CDR3aa: CASSPRQGLHEQYF
CDR3nt: TGTGCCAGCTCACCGAGGCAGGGACTCCACGAGCAGTACTTC

v_gene: TRBV11-2
j_gene: TRBJ2-1
d_gene: NA
abundance: NA
len: 13
CDR3aa: CASSPTRAGEQFF
CDR3nt: TGTGCCAGCAGCCCCACCAGGGCCGGGGAGCAGTTCTTC

v_gene: TRBV10-1
j_gene: TRBJ2-2
d_gene: NA
abundance: NA
len: 15
CDR3aa: CASSESIGSTGELFF
CDR3nt: TGCGCCAGCAGTGAGTCGATAGGGAGCACCGGGGAGCTGTTTTTT

v_gene: TRBV5-4
j_gene: TRBJ1-4
d_gene: TRBD1
abundance: NA
len: 18
CDR3aa: CASSLAGTGGPANEKLFF
CDR3nt: TGTGCCAGCAGCTTAGCCGGGACAGGGGGTCCGGCTAATGAAAAACTGTTTTTT

v_gene: TRBV6-6
j_gene: TRBJ2-7
d_gene: TRBD1
abundance: NA
len: 13
CDR3aa: CAGRDSLSYEQYF
CDR3nt: TGTGCGGGAAGGGACAGCCTCTCCTACGAGCAGTACTTC

v_gene: TRBV11-3
j_gene: TRBJ2-7
d_gene: TRBD1
abundance: few
len: 17
CDR3aa: CASSLDFLGQGAYEQYF
CDR3nt: TGTGCCAGCAGCTTAGATTTTTTGGGGCAGGGGGCCTACGAGCAGTACTTC

v_gene: TRBV6-6
j_gene: TRBJ2-3
d_gene: TRBD2
abundance: NA
len: 16
CDR3aa: CASTTSGAPSTDTQYF
CDR3nt: TGTGCCAGCACGACTAGCGGGGCCCCAAGCACAGATACGCAGTATTTT

v_gene: TRBV6-1
j_gene: TRBJ2-2
d_gene: TRBD2
abundance: once
len: 18
CDR3aa: CASSGRLAGITNTGELFF
CDR3nt: TGTGCCAGCAGTGGGCGACTAGCGGGAATAACGAACACCGGGGAGCTGTTTTTT

v_gene: TRBV5-4
j_gene: TRBJ1-2
d_gene: NA
abundance: NA
len: 14
CDR3aa: CASSTGSSNYGYTF
CDR3nt: TGTGCCAGCAGCACAGGTTCTTCTAACTATGGCTACACCTTC

v_gene: TRBV2
j_gene: TRBJ2-7
d_gene: TRBD2
abundance: NA
len: 13
CDR3aa: CASSDLAAYEQYF
CDR3nt: TGTGCCAGCAGTGACCTAGCGGCCTACGAGCAGTACTTC

v_gene: TRBV5-1
j_gene: TRBJ2-3
d_gene: NA
abundance: NA
len: 16
CDR3aa: CASSLAVSFSGDTQYF
CDR3nt: TGCGCCAGCAGCTTGGCTGTCTCCTTTTCAGGAGATACGCAGTATTTT

v_gene: TRBV5-6
j_gene: TRBJ2-7
d_gene: NA
abundance: NA
len: 16
CDR3aa: CASSSSGHTSKGEQYF
CDR3nt: TGTGCCAGCAGCTCGTCCGGACACACTTCCAAGGGGGAGCAGTACTTC

v_gene: TRBV11-2
j_gene: TRBJ2-1
d_gene: TRBD2
abundance: NA
len: 16
CDR3aa: CASSRGLAGLYNEQFF
CDR3nt: TGTGCCAGCAGCAGAGGACTAGCGGGCCTATACAATGAGCAGTTCTTC

v_gene: TRBV29-1
j_gene: TRBJ1-1
d_gene: NA
abundance: NA
len: 14
CDR3aa: CSVEIWGRRTEAFF
CDR3nt: TGCAGCGTTGAGATCTGGGGGCGCCGCACTGAAGCTTTCTTT

v_gene: TRBV19
j_gene: TRBJ2-3
d_gene: TRBD2
abundance: NA
len: 15
CDR3aa: CASSTAGGATDTQYF
CDR3nt: TGTGCCAGTAGTACCGCCGGGGGGGCCACAGATACGCAGTATTTT

v_gene: TRBV4-1
j_gene: TRBJ2-3
d_gene: TRBD2
abundance: NA
len: 15
CDR3aa: CASSQEGRETDTQYF
CDR3nt: TGCGCCAGCAGCCAAGAGGGGCGGGAGACGGATACGCAGTATTTT

v_gene: TRBV30
j_gene: TRBJ1-4
d_gene: NA
abundance: NA
len: 13
CDR3aa: CAWSAQVNEKLFF
CDR3nt: TGTGCCTGGAGTGCACAGGTGAATGAAAAACTGTTTTTT

v_gene: TRBV9
j_gene: TRBJ2-3
d_gene: NA
abundance: NA
len: 15
CDR3aa: CASSVATGGTDTQYF
CDR3nt: TGTGCCAGCAGCGTTGCCACGGGAGGCACAGATACGCAGTATTTT

v_gene: TRBV6-2/TRBV6-3
j_gene: TRBJ1-1
d_gene: NA
abundance: NA
len: 14
CDR3aa: CASSPGTFNTEAFF
CDR3nt: TGTGCCAGCAGCCCCGGGACATTTAACACTGAAGCTTTCTTT

v_gene: TRBV7-2
j_gene: TRBJ2-3
d_gene: TRBD2
abundance: NA
len: 16
CDR3aa: CASSLVAGGPADTQYF
CDR3nt: TGTGCCAGCAGCTTAGTTGCGGGGGGGCCGGCAGATACGCAGTATTTT

v_gene: TRBV11-2
j_gene: TRBJ2-5
d_gene: NA
abundance: NA
len: 15
CDR3aa: CASSWRYSSQETQYF
CDR3nt: TGTGCCAGCAGCTGGCGATACAGTTCTCAAGAGACCCAGTACTTC

v_gene: TRBV7-9
j_gene: TRBJ2-3
d_gene: NA
abundance: NA
len: 16
CDR3aa: CASSESDRLSTDTQYF
CDR3nt: TGTGCCAGCAGTGAGAGCGACAGGCTAAGCACAGATACGCAGTATTTT

v_gene: TRBV20-1
j_gene: TRBJ2-1
d_gene: TRBD1
abundance: NA
len: 11
CDR3aa: CSASRGYEQFF
CDR3nt: TGCAGTGCTAGCAGGGGGTATGAGCAGTTCTTC

v_gene: TRBV5-1
j_gene: TRBJ2-3
d_gene: NA
abundance: NA
len: 12
CDR3aa: CASSPFTDTQYF
CDR3nt: TGCGCCAGCAGCCCCTTCACAGATACGCAGTATTTT

v_gene: TRBV14
j_gene: TRBJ2-5
d_gene: NA
abundance: few
len: 12
CDR3aa: CASSQGSGSSDF
CDR3nt: TGTGCCAGCAGCCAAGGGTCCGGTAGTTCGGACTTC

v_gene: TRBV12-5
j_gene: TRBJ2-1
d_gene: NA
abundance: NA
len: 14
CDR3aa: CASGQPGSYNEQFF
CDR3nt: TGTGCTAGTGGTCAGCCAGGGTCCTACAATGAGCAGTTCTTC

v_gene: TRBV2
j_gene: TRBJ2-5
d_gene: NA
abundance: NA
len: 14
CDR3aa: CASRFARVEETQYF
CDR3nt: TGTGCCAGCAGGTTCGCCAGGGTAGAAGAGACCCAGTACTTC

v_gene: TRBV9
j_gene: TRBJ2-3
d_gene: TRBD2
abundance: NA
len: 16
CDR3aa: CASSVGLAVSTDTQYF
CDR3nt: TGTGCCAGCAGCGTCGGACTAGCGGTTAGCACAGATACGCAGTATTTT

v_gene: TRBV19
j_gene: TRBJ2-7
d_gene: NA
abundance: NA
len: 15
CDR3aa: CASSMRRDGRFEQYF
CDR3nt: TGTGCCAGTAGTATGAGGAGGGACGGCCGTTTCGAGCAGTACTTC

v_gene: TRBV5-1
j_gene: TRBJ2-5
d_gene: NA
abundance: NA
len: 15
CDR3aa: CASSLGTGLQETQYF
CDR3nt: TGCGCCAGCAGCTTGGGTACAGGACTACAAGAGACCCAGTACTTC

v_gene: TRBV5-4
j_gene: TRBJ1-1
d_gene: NA
abundance: NA
len: 14
CDR3aa: CASTLRQTNTEAFF
CDR3nt: TGTGCCAGCACTCTCAGACAAACGAACACTGAAGCTTTCTTT

v_gene: TRBV20-1
j_gene: TRBJ2-5
d_gene: NA
abundance: NA
len: 11
CDR3aa: CSARIQGTQYF
CDR3nt: TGCAGTGCTAGGATACAGGGAACCCAGTACTTC

v_gene: TRBV3-1/TRBV3-2
j_gene: TRBJ1-2
d_gene: TRBD1
abundance: NA
len: 14
CDR3aa: CASSQHTGDYGYTF
CDR3nt: TGTGCCAGCAGCCAACATACAGGGGACTATGGCTACACCTTC

v_gene: TRBV6-5
j_gene: TRBJ1-2
d_gene: NA
abundance: NA
len: 14
CDR3aa: CASTVPGGLGGYTF
CDR3nt: TGTGCCAGCACCGTTCCTGGAGGGCTCGGTGGCTACACCTTC

v_gene: TRBV7-8
j_gene: TRBJ1-2
d_gene: TRBD1
abundance: NA
len: 16
CDR3aa: CASGKYQGAGNYGYTF
CDR3nt: TGTGCCAGCGGGAAATACCAGGGGGCCGGGAACTATGGCTACACCTTC

v_gene: TRBV4-1
j_gene: TRBJ1-5
d_gene: NA
abundance: NA
len: 16
CDR3aa: CASSRFLTVRNQPQHF
CDR3nt: TGCGCCAGCAGCCGCTTCTTGACAGTCCGCAATCAGCCCCAGCATTTT

v_gene: TRBV19
j_gene: TRBJ1-4
d_gene: NA
abundance: NA
len: 15
CDR3aa: CASSIGRDLGEKLFF
CDR3nt: TGTGCCAGTAGTATAGGTCGGGATTTGGGTGAAAAACTGTTTTTT

v_gene: TRBV29-1
j_gene: TRBJ1-2
d_gene: TRBD1
abundance: NA
len: 13
CDR3aa: CSVVVGQGYGYTF
CDR3nt: TGCAGCGTTGTGGTTGGACAGGGCTATGGCTACACCTTC

v_gene: TRBV9
j_gene: TRBJ2-5
d_gene: NA
abundance: NA
len: 13
CDR3aa: CASSVSPQETQYF
CDR3nt: TGTGCCAGCAGCGTATCCCCTCAAGAGACCCAGTACTTC

v_gene: TRBV7-3
j_gene: TRBJ2-3
d_gene: NA
abundance: NA
len: 14
CDR3aa: CASSSGISTDTQYF
CDR3nt: TGTGCCAGCAGCTCAGGGATTAGCACAGATACGCAGTATTTT

v_gene: TRBV29-1
j_gene: TRBJ2-7
d_gene: NA
abundance: NA
len: 13
CDR3aa: CSVAGKGSYEQYF
CDR3nt: TGCAGCGTTGCCGGGAAAGGCTCCTACGAGCAGTACTTC